Listed below are T cell receptor beta chains from one sample, sequenced in a study of cytomegalovirus exposure and HLA in healthy donors. Clones were sequenced by immunoSEQ multiplex PCR, and TCRdb holds only the in-frame ones, with some missing. This table lists roughly 75,000 clones. The sequenced sample was PBMCs. The source is a man in his forties in good health and CMV-seronegative. Each CDR3 is given with its conserved first and last residue. The D gene is left open where the match is weak. Clone size is given for some rows only: seen once, a few or many times, or a class if the clone is expanded.

TRBV18	TRBJ2-7	.	.	TGTGCCAGCTCTCCCGGGCTGGAGGACGAGCAGTACTTC	CASSPGLEDEQYF
TRBV30	TRBJ1-5	.	.	TGTGCCTGGAGTCGGGGATGGGGGCGCGGCAATCAGCCCCAGCATTTT	CAWSRGWGRGNQPQHF
TRBV7-2	TRBJ2-3	.	TRBD2	TGTGCCAGCAGCTTAATGCGGGGGGGCCGATTAGATACGCAGTATTTT	CASSLMRGGRLDTQYF
TRBV7-2	TRBJ2-1	.	.	TGTGCCAGCAGCCCTAGTATCAACCTCCATGAGCAGTTCTTC	CASSPSINLHEQFF
TRBV10-1	TRBJ2-1	.	TRBD2	TGCGCCAGCAGGGACAGGTCGGCTAGCGGGAGCCACAATGAGCAGTTCTTC	CASRDRSASGSHNEQFF
TRBV4-1	TRBJ2-7	.	TRBD1	TGCGCCAGCAGCCAACCCGGGACAGGGTACGAGCAGTACTTC	CASSQPGTGYEQYF
TRBV11-2	TRBJ1-5	.	.	TGTGCCAGCAGCGGGGACATCAATCAGCCCCAGCATTTT	CASSGDINQPQHF
TRBV30	TRBJ2-3	.	.	TGTGCCTGGGGCATGGCAGATACGCAGTATTTT	CAWGMADTQYF
TRBV4-2	TRBJ2-1	.	TRBD2	TGTGCCAGCAGCCAAACCCCCTCTGCGGGAGACCACAATGAGCAGTTCTTC	CASSQTPSAGDHNEQFF
TRBV6-4	TRBJ2-6	medium-sized	.	TGTGCCAGCAGTGACAGCGCTGGGGCCAACGTCCTGACTTTC	CASSDSAGANVLTF
TRBV5-1	TRBJ2-1	.	TRBD2	TGCGCCAGCAGCGGTCTAGCGGGGGTAGGCAATGAGCAGTTCTTC	CASSGLAGVGNEQFF
TRBV2	TRBJ2-7	.	.	TGTGCCAGCAGTTTCACAGGGTACGAGCAGTACTTC	CASSFTGYEQYF
TRBV29-1	TRBJ1-2	.	TRBD1	TGCAGCGCTAACTTCAGGGGGTATAGCTATGGCTACACCTTC	CSANFRGYSYGYTF
TRBV5-4	TRBJ2-1	.	TRBD1	TGTGCCAGCAGCTCCGACGACAGGGGGAGCTCCTACAATGAGCAGTTCTTC	CASSSDDRGSSYNEQFF